The T cell receptor (beta chain) described here comes from a study of tumor-infiltrating lymphocytes in primary liver carcinoma. The CDR3 has 12 residues. V lost 5 bases and J 8 bases, leaving 12 bases between the germline ends. The germline gives CDR1 WSHSY, CDR2 SAAADI. Germline DNA was also extracted, while the blood RNA originated from unsorted whole blood. Starting from 400 to 500 ng of total RNA, TCR beta cDNA was produced with a primer in the constant region. TCR beta libraries came from three nested multiplex PCR rounds using slightly modified ARM-PCR. TRBV1-TRBV30 forward and Cbeta reverse primers drove the first two roughly 10-cycle rounds. TCRdb called the multiplex PCR reads again in MiXCR, with one record for every CDR3 protein. The data contain 330,000 or so distinct CDR3 sequences, about 65% of them seen just once; the ten biggest clones take up roughly 6%. This clonotype was observed a single time. Its antigen is undetermined. This may stem from a read error, because a much larger clone lies one nucleotide away.

Study-level points and caveats: Tumor-adjacent and tumor-blood pairs shared less of their repertoires than tumor region pairs shared.

Sample: peripheral blood. This TCR was recovered from a man aged 35 to 55 with primary liver carcinoma and hepatitis B virus infection. This chain links TRBV10-2 with TRBJ1-2; D gene unclear. CDR3 in amino acids: CASSQRAGGYTF. CDR3 coding DNA: TGCGCCAGCAGTCAGAGGGCTGGAGGCTACACCTTC.